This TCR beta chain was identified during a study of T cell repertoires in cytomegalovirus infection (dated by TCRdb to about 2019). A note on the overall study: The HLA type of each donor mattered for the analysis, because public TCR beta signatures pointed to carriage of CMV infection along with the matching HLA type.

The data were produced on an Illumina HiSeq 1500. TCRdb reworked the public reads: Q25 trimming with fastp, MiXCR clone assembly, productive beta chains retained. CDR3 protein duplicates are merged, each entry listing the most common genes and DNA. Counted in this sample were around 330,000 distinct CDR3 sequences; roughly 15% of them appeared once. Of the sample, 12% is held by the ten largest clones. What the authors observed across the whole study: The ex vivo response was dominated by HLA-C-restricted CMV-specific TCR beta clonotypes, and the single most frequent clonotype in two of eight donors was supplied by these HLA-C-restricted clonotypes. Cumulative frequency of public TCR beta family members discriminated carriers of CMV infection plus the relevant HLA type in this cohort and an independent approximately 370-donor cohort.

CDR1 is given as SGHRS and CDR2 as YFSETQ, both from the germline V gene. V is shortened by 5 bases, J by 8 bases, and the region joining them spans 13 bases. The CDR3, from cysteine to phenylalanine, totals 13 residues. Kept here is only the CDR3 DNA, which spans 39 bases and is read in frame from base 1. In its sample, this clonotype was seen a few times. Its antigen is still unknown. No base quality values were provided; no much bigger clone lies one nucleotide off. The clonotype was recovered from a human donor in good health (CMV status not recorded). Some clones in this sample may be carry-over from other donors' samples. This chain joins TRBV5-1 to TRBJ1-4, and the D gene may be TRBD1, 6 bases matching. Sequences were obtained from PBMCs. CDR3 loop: CASRRGEAEKLFF. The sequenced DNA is TGCGCCAGCAGGAGGGGGGAAGCGGAAAAACTGTTTTTT.